These 19 T cell receptor beta chains share one sample of origin, sequenced in a study of blood T cell repertoires in COVID-19. Generated by immunoSEQ multiplex PCR, the TCRdb table keeps only in-frame clones and is missing some. Of 65,000 to 75,000 clones in the sample, roughly 80% were seen once. The sample taken for sequencing was peripheral blood. These receptors all come from a woman between 55 and 75 years old with acute or convalescent COVID-19.

V gene TRBV30 combines with J gene TRBJ1-6; D is ambiguous. Germline assignment: CDR1 GTSNPN and CDR2 SVGIG (reference sequence). This CDR3 comprises 15 residues. Deletions cut 4 bases from V and 7 bases from J, with 17 bases between. This chain's CDR3 is CAWTNLQPGNSPLHF. The CDR3 coding sequence is TGTGCCTGGACCAATCTCCAACCGGGGAATTCACCCCTCCACTTT.

V and J are TRBV19 and TRBJ2-7; TRBD1 matches at 8 bases. Germline CDR1 and CDR2: LNHDA and SQIVND (reference sequence). The CDR3 loop spans 15 amino acids. The V gene end was trimmed by 5 bases and the J gene end by 5 bases; junction bases not matched to a gene: 11. CDR3 DNA: TGTGCCAGTAGTCCCCCCGGGACAGGAGGCGACGAGCAGTACTTC. Translation gives CASSPPGTGGDEQYF.

This chain uses TRBV9 with TRBJ2-1; 11 bases agree with TRBD2. The length of the CDR3 is 19 residues. The germline V gene encodes CDR1 SGDLS and CDR2 YYNGEE. V shed 4 bases and J 2 bases; nucleotides not matched to a gene: 14. The CDR3 DNA sequence: TGTGCCAGCAGCACCCGGCCCCTAGCGGGGGGCGAACCCTACAATGAGCAGTTCTTC. Protein: CASSTRPLAGGEPYNEQFF.

The rearrangement links TRBV10-1 to TRBJ1-2, with 8 bases identical to TRBD1. The junction had 3 bases not matched to a gene; V was cut back by 5 bases and J by 4 bases. The germline V gene has CDR1 WNHNN and CDR2 SYGVQD (reference sequence). The CDR3 has 13 amino acids. This CDR3 is CASSRDRGYGYTF. CDR3 nucleotide sequence: TGCGCCAGCAGTCGTGACAGGGGCTATGGCTACACCTTC.

The rearrangement links TRBV30 to TRBJ1-5, with D possibly TRBD1 on 5 matching bases. The CDR3 is 13 amino acids. The germline V gene has CDR1 GTSNPN and CDR2 SVGIG (reference sequence). Trimming left V 2 bases short and J 6 bases short, with 11 bases between. The CDR3 bases are TGTGCCTGGAGTCCGGGGGTGGGTCAGCCCCAGCATTTT. Protein sequence: CAWSPGVGQPQHF. Supplemented by reference TRBV30 and TRBJ1-5, the full variable domain reads SQTIHQWPATLVQPVGSPLSLECTVEGTSNPNLYWYRQAAGRGLQLLFYSVGIGQISSEVPQNLSASRPQDRQFILSSKKLLLSDSGFYLCAWSPGVGQPQHFGDGTRLSIL.

This clone was observed a handful of times. Other DNA sequences in this sample translate to the same CDR3. The chain employs TRBV9 and TRBJ1-2; TRBD1 matches at 7 bases. The CDR3 has 14 amino acids. V lost 0 bases, J lost 5 bases, and 4 bases stayed unmatched. Germline V gives CDR1 SGDLS, CDR2 YYNGEE. The CDR3 region is CASSVVAGGYGYTF. In DNA form, the CDR3 reads TGTGCCAGCAGCGTAGTAGCAGGGGGGTATGGCTACACCTTC.

CDR3 loop: CATSETGGSTDTQYF. CDR3 nucleotide sequence: TGTGCCACCAGTGAAACAGGGGGTTCCACAGATACGCAGTATTTT. The V call is TRBV24-1, the J call TRBJ2-3; TRBD1 matches 8 bases. The J segment lost 2 bases and the V segment lost 4 bases, leaving 4 bases of the junction unmatched. Germline V gene lookup returns CDR1 KGHDR and CDR2 SFDVKD. The CDR3 runs 15 residues.

In this sample, this clone turned up once. The rearrangement links TRBV5-1 to TRBJ2-1; TRBD1 matches at 11 bases. Germline trimming cut 6 bases from V and 4 bases from J; bases unmatched to any gene: 9. The CDR3 covers 16 residues. The germline gives CDR1 SGHRS, CDR2 YFSETQ. CDR3 bases: TGCGCCAGCACCAGGGACGGACAGGGGGCTTACAATGAGCAGTTCTTC. Protein: CASTRDGQGAYNEQFF.

This chain joins TRBV3-1 (or the pseudogene TRBV3-2) and TRBJ1-1; D might be TRBD1 (5 bases). Germline V gene lookup returns CDR1 LGHDT and CDR2 YNNKEL (reference sequence). CDR3 length: 13 residues. Trimming took off 1 base at V and 11 bases at J, with 14 bases between the two ends. The CDR3 bases are TGTGCCAGCAGCCAAGGGCAGGGTACGGGTGCTTTCTTT. It translates to CASSQGQGTGAFF.

The rearrangement links TRBV19 to TRBJ2-1; D call uncertain. This CDR3 region has 17 residues. V was pared by 5 bases and J by 2 bases, with 19 bases between. Germline CDR1 and CDR2: LNHDA and SQIVND (reference sequence). Here the CDR3 reads CASSHSKLSSTYNEQFF. The CDR3 DNA sequence: TGTGCCAGTAGTCACTCCAAGCTCTCATCAACCTACAATGAGCAGTTCTTC.

The chain couples TRBV7-6 to TRBJ1-3; 9 bases match TRBD1. The length of the CDR3 is 17 residues. With V trimmed by 4 bases and J by 2 bases, 9 bases remained unmatched. The germline V gene encodes CDR1 SGHVS and CDR2 FNYEAQ. The CDR3 reads CASSSDHRGLTGNTIYF. The DNA for the CDR3 is TGTGCCAGCAGCTCGGATCACAGGGGGCTAACTGGAAACACCATATATTTT.

The gene calls are TRBV6-5 and TRBJ2-7; TRBD1 matches at 9 bases. Trimming at V came to 2 bases and at J to 5 bases, leaving 10 bases not matched to a gene. The CDR3 contains 16 residues. Germline CDR1 MNHEY, CDR2 SVGAGI. The CDR3: CASSYAGTGKDHEQYF. The CDR3 DNA reads as TGTGCCAGCAGTTACGCCGGGACAGGGAAAGACCACGAGCAGTACTTC.

V is TRBV15 and J is TRBJ2-7, with TRBD1 identical over 7 bases. With 3 bases clipped from V and 0 bases from J, the junction kept 8 bases outside the gene matches. The CDR3 has 16 amino acids. Germline assignment: CDR1 LNHNV and CDR2 YYDKDF (reference sequence). The CDR3 loop reads CATSSRHGTASYEQYF. For the CDR3, the DNA is TGTGCCACCAGCAGTAGGCATGGGACAGCCTCCTACGAGCAGTACTTC.

The rearrangement joins TRBV24-1 to TRBJ2-3; TRBD2 aligns across 12 bases. The CDR3 runs 18 residues. V dropped 4 bases and J dropped 3; count of bases not matched to a gene: 10. Per the germline V gene, CDR1 is KGHDR and CDR2 is SFDVKD. CDR3 in DNA: TGTGCCACCAGTGACCCTAGCGGGGGGGCCTTTTCGACAGATACGCAGTATTTT. This sequence encodes CATSDPSGGAFSTDTQYF.

CDR3 bases: TGTGCCAGCTCACCACAGTCCCCCAGGGGCTACGAGCAGTACTTC. Its translation: CASSPQSPRGYEQYF. The chain combines TRBV18 with TRBJ2-7; tentatively, D is TRBD1 (6 bases). Germline V gene sequence: CDR1 KGHSH, CDR2 LQKENI. There are 15 residues in the CDR3. V dropped 1 base and J dropped 3 bases, with 13 bases sitting between them.

V usage is TRBV24-1 and J usage is TRBJ1-1, with 7 nucleotides matching TRBD1. V was pared by 8 bases and J by 2 bases, with 10 bases of the junction left unmatched. Germline CDR1 reads KGHDR; CDR2 reads SFDVKD. The CDR3 loop spans 15 amino acids. As DNA, the CDR3 is TGTGCCACCATTAGGACAGGTCGCTGTAACACTGAAGCTTTCTTT. It yields the protein CATIRTGRCNTEAFF.

The table lists this clone with a few counts. The rearrangement uses TRBV3-1 (or the pseudogene TRBV3-2) and TRBJ1-3; the D is unclear. V shed 0 bases and J shed 0 bases, with 9 bases lying between them. The CDR3 extends over 16 amino acids. CDR1 is LGHDT and CDR2 is YNNKEL in the germline V gene (reference sequence). DNA of the CDR3: TGTGCCAGCAGCCAAGACTCTCGTTCCTCTGGAAACACCATATATTTT. It specifies CASSQDSRSSGNTIYF.

This chain links TRBV25-1 with TRBJ1-1; D may be TRBD1 (6 bases). The CDR3 loop spans 16 amino acids. The germline V gene encodes CDR1 MGHDK and CDR2 SYGVNS. With 5 bases removed from V and 0 bases from J, the gap between germline ends came to 16 bases. CDR3 sequence: CASSPHRVNMNTEAFF. CDR3 nucleotides: TGTGCCAGCAGTCCCCACAGGGTAAACATGAACACTGAAGCTTTCTTT.

The chain is built from TRBV4-2 and TRBJ2-5, with no clear D. Germline V gene lookup returns CDR1 LGHNA and CDR2 YNFKEQ. The CDR3 spans 15 residues. V shed 0 bases and J shed 5 bases, with 13 bases lying between them. The CDR3 loop reads CASSQESVKEETQYF. CDR3 coding DNA: TGTGCCAGCAGCCAAGAGAGCGTGAAGGAGGAGACCCAGTACTTC.